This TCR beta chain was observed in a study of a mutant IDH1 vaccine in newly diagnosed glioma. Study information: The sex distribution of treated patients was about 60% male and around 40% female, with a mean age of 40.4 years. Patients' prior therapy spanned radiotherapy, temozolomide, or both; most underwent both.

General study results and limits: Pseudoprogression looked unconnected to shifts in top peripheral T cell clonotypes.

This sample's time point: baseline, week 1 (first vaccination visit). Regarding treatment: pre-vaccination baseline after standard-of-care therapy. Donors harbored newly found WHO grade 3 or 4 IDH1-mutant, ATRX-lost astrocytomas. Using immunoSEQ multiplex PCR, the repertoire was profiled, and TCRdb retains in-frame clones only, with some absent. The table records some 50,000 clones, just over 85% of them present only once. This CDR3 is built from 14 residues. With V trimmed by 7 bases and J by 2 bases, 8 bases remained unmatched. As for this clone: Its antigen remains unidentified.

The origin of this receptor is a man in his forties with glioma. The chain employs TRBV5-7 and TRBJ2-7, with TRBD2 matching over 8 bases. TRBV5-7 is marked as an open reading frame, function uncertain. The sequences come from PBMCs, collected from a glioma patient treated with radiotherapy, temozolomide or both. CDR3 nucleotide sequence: TGTGCCAGCTCCACGGGACTAGACGCCTACGAGCAGTACTTC. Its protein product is CASSTGLDAYEQYF.